The clone carrying this TCR beta chain was detected many times. Its target is unknown. The data were taken from a study of regulatory T cells in long-lasting Graves disease. Regarding time point: persistent/refractory GD, antithyroid drugs over 5 years with positive TRAb. After RNA was extracted from PBMCs, the TCR library was made from it. The CDR3 extends over 15 amino acids. The V gene end was trimmed by 5 bases and the J gene end by 4 bases; junction bases not matched to a gene: 6. Construction of the TCR beta libraries employed iRepertoire HTBI primers in conjunction with Arm-PCR of CDR3 regions. MiXCR was run by TCRdb on the multiplex PCR reads, yielding one entry per CDR3 protein. The sample consists of hundreds of thousands of distinct CDR3 sequences, under 25% of them appearing once. General observations from the study: The study found persistent patients shared more public clonotypes (around 2,500) than new patients (about 1,000).

The clonotype originates from a female donor with Graves disease. The input for sequencing was peripheral blood mononuclear cells (PBMCs), taken when the disease was refractory, from a patient treated with antithyroid drugs. The genes are TRBV12-3 or TRBV12-4 and TRBJ1-1, with 11 nucleotides matching TRBD1. Written as DNA, the CDR3 is TGTGCCAGCAGTCGAATCGGGACAGGGGGCACTGAAGCTTTCTTT. Translating gives CASSRIGTGGTEAFF.